Following are 18 T cell receptor beta chains from one sample sequenced in a study of metastatic and nonmetastatic thyroid tumors. TCRdb re-processed the PCR reads through MiXCR. The sample holds roughly 83,000 clones, about 16% seen once. All patients were untreated before thyroid surgery. The source material was blood. These receptors were taken from a female donor with papillary thyroid cancer or a benign thyroid nodule (not recorded which). Some clones in this sample may be carry-over from other donors' samples.

This clone was detected many times. V usage is TRBV6-5 and J usage is TRBJ1-4; TRBD1 agrees at 10 bases. This CDR3 comprises 16 residues. From germline, CDR1 is MNHEY and CDR2 SVGAGI. V lost 2 bases to trimming and J lost 0 bases; unmatched junction nucleotides: 0. CDR3 in amino acids: CASSYGQGATNEKLFF. DNA for the CDR3: TGTGCCAGCAGTTACGGACAGGGGGCAACTAATGAAAAACTGTTTTTT.

This clone was detected ten times or more. The V gene is TRBV6-2 or TRBV6-3, the J gene TRBJ1-2, with 7 bases matching TRBD1. After removal of 4 bases from V and 1 base from J, the junction contained 6 bases not matched to a gene. The CDR3 spans 15 residues. CDR1 and CDR2 (germline): MNHEY, SVGEGT. CDR3 bases: TGTGCCAGCAGTTGGGACAGACCGATTAACTATGGCTACACCTTC. This translates into CASSWDRPINYGYTF.

This clone is labeled as medium-sized. The rearrangement joins TRBV6-1 to TRBJ1-3, with D unresolved. V dropped 4 bases and J dropped 4 bases, with 14 bases sitting between them. Germline CDR1 is MNHNS and CDR2 is SASEGT. The CDR3 covers 15 residues. This CDR3 reads CASSVYGSEGNTIYF. The CDR3 nucleotides are TGTGCCAGCAGTGTGTATGGGTCCGAAGGAAACACCATATATTTT.

This clone came up many times. This sequence joins TRBV6-1 and TRBJ1-5, with no clear D. CDR1 MNHNS and CDR2 SASEGT come from the germline V gene. The CDR3 has 15 amino acids. Trimming removed 6 bases at V and 2 bases at J, with 14 bases between. In nucleotides, the CDR3 is TGTGCCAGCAGCATGACCGGTTCCGGCAATCAGCCCCAGCATTTT. It specifies CASSMTGSGNQPQHF.

As for this clone: This could be a read error, since a much larger clone is one nucleotide away. The chain recombines TRBV5-5 with TRBJ2-1; D might be TRBD1 or TRBD2, each matching 5 bases. This CDR3 is built from 15 residues. Germline-derived CDR1 and CDR2 are SGHKS and YYEKEE (reference sequence). V was trimmed by 1 base and J by 4 bases, leaving 12 bases between them. In DNA form, the CDR3 reads TGTGCCAGCAGCTTGTCGGGGACGGCGTACAATGAGCAGTTCTTC. It codes for CASSLSGTAYNEQFF.

The chain recombines TRBV20-1 with TRBJ1-5; D may be TRBD1 (5 bases). The CDR3 spans 15 residues. V was pared by 0 bases and J by 4 bases, with 13 bases between. Germline V gives CDR1 DFQATT, CDR2 SNEGSKA (reference sequence). CDR3 sequence (DNA): TGCAGTGCTAGAGATCGGGAACAGGTGAATCAGCCCCAGCATTTT. Amino acids: CSARDREQVNQPQHF.

Regarding this clone: Its ends do not fully match the called genes, so a read error is possible. V gene TRBV11-1 combines with J gene TRBJ1-6; D is unresolved. Germline CDR1 SGHAT, CDR2 FQDESV (reference sequence). The CDR3 consists of 16 residues. DNA for the CDR3: TGTGCCAGCAGCTTAAAGGTGGATTCCTATAATTCACCCCTCCGCTTT. It translates to CASSLKVDSYNSPLRF.

This clone was picked up one time. The rearrangement links TRBV20-1 to TRBJ2-6; 7 bases map to TRBD2. This CDR3 comprises 16 residues. Germline V gives CDR1 DFQATT, CDR2 SNEGSKA (reference sequence). J gave up 0 bases and V 0 bases, and 2 bases lay outside the gene matches. CDR3: CSARDGGSSGANVLTF. CDR3 sequence (DNA): TGCAGTGCTAGAGATGGCGGGAGCTCTGGGGCCAACGTCCTGACTTTC.

With respect to this clone: A much larger clone is a single base away; this may be a read error. V usage is TRBV4-1 and J usage is TRBJ2-7; 11 nucleotides agree with TRBD2. The ends lost 7 bases at V and 1 base at J; junction bases unmatched: 6. Germline V lookup: CDR1 MGHRA, CDR2 YSYEKL. CDR3 length equals 15 residues. The CDR3 nucleotides are TGCGCCAGCACGTCCGGGACTAGCGGATCCTACGAGCAGTACTTC. Protein: CASTSGTSGSYEQYF.

At least ten counts were recorded for this clone. The chain carries TRBV18 and TRBJ1-2; D uncertain. The CDR3 has 13 amino acids. CDR1 KGHSH and CDR2 LQKENI come from the germline V gene. Trimming took off 4 bases at V and 5 bases at J, with 11 bases between the two ends. This CDR3 reads CASSRKEGYGYTF. In nucleotides, the CDR3 is TGTGCCAGCTCACGGAAGGAGGGTTATGGCTACACCTTC.

This rearrangement joins TRBV19 to TRBJ1-2; a possible D gene is TRBD1 (6 bases). V was clipped by 7 bases and J by 2 bases, with 14 bases between them. The CDR3 consists of 14 residues. In germline, CDR1 is LNHDA, CDR2 SQIVND (reference sequence). The CDR3 is CASTQTGENYGYTF. As DNA, the CDR3 is TGTGCCAGTACCCAGACAGGCGAAAACTATGGCTACACCTTC.

This clone was counted a few times. Given a much more abundant clone one base away, this may be a read error. The sample has other DNA sequences that encode this CDR3 too. This chain links TRBV10-1 with TRBJ2-3; 10 bases align to TRBD1. With 7 bases clipped from V and 4 bases from J, the junction kept 14 bases outside the gene matches. Germline V CDR1 and CDR2: WNHNN, SYGVQD (reference sequence). This CDR3 is built from 17 residues. CDR3 loop: CASKLNRDRGPADTQYF. The DNA of the CDR3 is TGCGCCAGCAAACTTAATAGGGACAGGGGTCCGGCAGATACGCAGTATTTT.

This clone was seen repeatedly, ten times or more. The chain couples TRBV5-1 to TRBJ1-4; 7 nucleotides match TRBD1. The trim removed 2 bases at V and 0 bases at J, leaving 13 bases unmatched. Germline V gene data show CDR1 as SGHRS and CDR2 as YFSETQ. The CDR3 is 19 amino acids. The CDR3 DNA sequence: TGCGCCAGCAGCTTAGGAGAAATCAGGGGGGGCTCAACTAATGAAAAACTGTTTTTT. This codes for CASSLGEIRGGSTNEKLFF.

This clone was seen a few times. This may come from a read error, since a much larger clone is one base off. The V call is TRBV7-8, the J call TRBJ2-7; 13 bases agree with TRBD2. TRBJ2-5 explains the end of the DNA better; the J call may be wrong. The CDR3 sequence is 17 residues long. Germline CDR1 reads SGHVS; CDR2 reads FQNEAQ. The CDR3 coding sequence is TGTGCCAGCAGCCCCCGGAGACTAGCGGGGGGTCAAGAGACCCAGTACTTC. Its translation is CASSPRRLAGGQETQYF.

This clone has at least ten counts. The V gene is TRBV28, the J gene TRBJ1-5, with a weak D call TRBD1 (5 bases). The V gene lost 3 bases and the J gene lost 11 bases, with 17 bases spanning the gap. This CDR3 spans 14 amino acids. Germline V lookup: CDR1 MDHEN, CDR2 SYDVKM. CDR3 DNA sequence: TGTGCCAGCAGTTTCGGACCGTCCGAGGGGTCCCAGCATTTT. Residues: CASSFGPSEGSQHF.

This clone was observed many times. The chain is built from TRBV28 and TRBJ1-2; tentative D call: TRBD1 (5 bases). Germline CDR1 and CDR2: MDHEN and SYDVKM. The CDR3 length is 13 residues. V was shortened by 2 bases and J by 5 bases, with 9 bases between the two germline ends. Here the CDR3 reads CASSLLGGYGYTF. The DNA for the CDR3 is TGTGCCAGCAGTTTACTCGGGGGATATGGCTACACCTTC.

This clone was counted a few times. DNA for the CDR3: TGCGCCAGCAGCATGGGCCCCTGGACAGCTCTAGCCAAAAACATTCAGTACTTC. Translating it yields CASSMGPWTALAKNIQYF. The rearrangement links TRBV4-1 to TRBJ2-4, with D tentatively TRBD1 (6 bases). Germline V gene lookup returns CDR1 MGHRA and CDR2 YSYEKL. The CDR3 totals 18 residues. Trimming removed 5 bases from V and 0 bases from J, with 20 bases in between.

A remark on this clone: A much larger clonotype is one base distant, so this may be a read error. V and J are TRBV7-6 and TRBJ1-6, with TRBD1 matching 7 bases. This CDR3 has 15 amino acids. Germline lookup yields CDR1 SGHVS and CDR2 FNYEAQ. The trim removed 7 bases at V and 7 bases at J, leaving 10 bases unmatched. CDR3 bases: TGTGCCAGCATCCTAGCGGGACAGCCAAATTCACCCCTCCACTTT. It yields the protein CASILAGQPNSPLHF.